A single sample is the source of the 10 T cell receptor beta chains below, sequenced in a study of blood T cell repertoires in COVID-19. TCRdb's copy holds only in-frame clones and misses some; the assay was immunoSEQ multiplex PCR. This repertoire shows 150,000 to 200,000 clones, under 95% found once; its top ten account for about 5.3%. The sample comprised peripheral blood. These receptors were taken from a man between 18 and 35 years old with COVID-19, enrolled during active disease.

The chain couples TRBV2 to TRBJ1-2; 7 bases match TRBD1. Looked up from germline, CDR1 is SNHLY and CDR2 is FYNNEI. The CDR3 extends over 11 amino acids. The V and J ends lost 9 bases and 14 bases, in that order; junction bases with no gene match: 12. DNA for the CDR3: TGTGCCAGAGGAAGGGGGCTCGGTAGGACCTTC. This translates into CARGRGLGRTF.

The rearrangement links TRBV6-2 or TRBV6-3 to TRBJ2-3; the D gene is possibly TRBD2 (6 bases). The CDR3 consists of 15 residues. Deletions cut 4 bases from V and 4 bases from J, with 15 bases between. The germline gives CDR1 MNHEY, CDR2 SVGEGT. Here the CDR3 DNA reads TGTGCCAGCAGTTTGGGACGGGGAGGAGCAGATACGCAGTATTTT. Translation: CASSLGRGGADTQYF.

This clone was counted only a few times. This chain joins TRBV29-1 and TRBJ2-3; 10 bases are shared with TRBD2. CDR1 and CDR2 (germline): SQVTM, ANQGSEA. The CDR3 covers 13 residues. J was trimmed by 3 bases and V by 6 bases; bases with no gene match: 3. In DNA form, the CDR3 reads TGCAGCGTCCAGCGGGAGGGGACAGATACGCAGTATTTT. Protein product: CSVQREGTDTQYF.

This chain's CDR3 is CASTTTGELFF. CDR3 DNA: TGTGCCAGTACTACCACCGGGGAGCTGTTTTTT. The chain employs TRBV19 and TRBJ2-2; D is uncertain. Trimming took off 7 bases at V and 4 bases at J, with 4 bases between the two ends. The CDR3 contains 11 residues. Germline assignment: CDR1 LNHDA and CDR2 SQIVND (reference sequence).

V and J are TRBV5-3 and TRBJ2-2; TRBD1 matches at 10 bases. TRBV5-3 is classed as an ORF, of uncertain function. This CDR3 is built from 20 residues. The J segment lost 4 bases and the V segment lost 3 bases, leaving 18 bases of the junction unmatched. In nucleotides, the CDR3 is TGTGCCAGAAGCTGCCTCCGGAGGACAGGGGGGATGTGTGGCACCGGGGAGCTGTTTTTT. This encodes CARSCLRRTGGMCGTGELFF.

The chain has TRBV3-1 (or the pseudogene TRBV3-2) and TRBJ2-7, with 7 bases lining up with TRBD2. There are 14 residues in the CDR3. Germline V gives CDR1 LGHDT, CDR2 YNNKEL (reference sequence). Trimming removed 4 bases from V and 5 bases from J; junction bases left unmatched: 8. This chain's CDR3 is CASSLWRERNEQYF. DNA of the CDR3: TGTGCCAGCAGCCTCTGGCGGGAGAGGAACGAGCAGTACTTC.

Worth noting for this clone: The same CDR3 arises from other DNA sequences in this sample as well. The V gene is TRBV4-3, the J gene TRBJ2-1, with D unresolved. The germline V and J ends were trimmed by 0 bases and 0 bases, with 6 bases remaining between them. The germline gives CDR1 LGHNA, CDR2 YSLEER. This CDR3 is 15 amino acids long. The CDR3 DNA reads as TGCGCCAGCAGCCAAGATCGCAGCTCCTACAATGAGCAGTTCTTC. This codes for CASSQDRSSYNEQFF.

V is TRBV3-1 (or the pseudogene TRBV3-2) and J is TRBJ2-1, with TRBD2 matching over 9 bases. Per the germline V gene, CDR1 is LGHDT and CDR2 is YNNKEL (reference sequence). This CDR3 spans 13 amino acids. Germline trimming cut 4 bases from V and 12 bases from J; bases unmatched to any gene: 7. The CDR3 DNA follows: TGTGCCAGCAGCCGGGGGACTAGCCTATTGCAGTTCTTC. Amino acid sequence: CASSRGTSLLQFF.

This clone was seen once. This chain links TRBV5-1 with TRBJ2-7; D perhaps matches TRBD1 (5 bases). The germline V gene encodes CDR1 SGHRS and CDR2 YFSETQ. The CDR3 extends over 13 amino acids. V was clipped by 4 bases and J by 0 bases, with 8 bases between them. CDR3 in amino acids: CASSRTLSYEQYF. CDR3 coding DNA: TGCGCCAGCAGCCGGACACTCTCCTACGAGCAGTACTTC.

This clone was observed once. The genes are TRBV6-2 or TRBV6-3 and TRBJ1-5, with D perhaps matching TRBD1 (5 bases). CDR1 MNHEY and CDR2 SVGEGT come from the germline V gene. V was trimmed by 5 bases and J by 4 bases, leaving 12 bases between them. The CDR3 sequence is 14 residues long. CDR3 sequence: CASSRDGGNQPQHF. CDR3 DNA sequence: TGTGCCAGCAGTCGGGACGGAGGGAATCAGCCCCAGCATTTT.